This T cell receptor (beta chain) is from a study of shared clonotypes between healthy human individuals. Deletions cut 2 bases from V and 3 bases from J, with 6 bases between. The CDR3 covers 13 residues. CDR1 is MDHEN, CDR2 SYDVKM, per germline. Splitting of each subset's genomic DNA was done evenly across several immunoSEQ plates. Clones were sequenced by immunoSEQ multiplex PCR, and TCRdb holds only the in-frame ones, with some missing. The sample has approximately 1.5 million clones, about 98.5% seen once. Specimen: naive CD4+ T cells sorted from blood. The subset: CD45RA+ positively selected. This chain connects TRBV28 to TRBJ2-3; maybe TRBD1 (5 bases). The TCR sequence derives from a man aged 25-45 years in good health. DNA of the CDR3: TGTGCCAGCAGTTTAAAGGGGACAGATACGCAGTATTTT. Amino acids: CASSLKGTDTQYF.